This TCR beta chain was found in a study of T cell responses to AZD1222 COVID-19 vaccine. General study results and limits: In a largely white British group with more females than males, clonal diversity was possibly underestimated. The span of vaccine-associated CD4 TCRs extended across spike, with dominance at 160-218 and 743-854. Nearly half of spike-specific TCRs reportedly target unmutated variant regions.

Assay: immunoSEQ multiplex PCR; the TCRdb copy retains only in-frame clones and omits some. The top ten clones hold about 3% of a sample with approximately 98,000 clones, over 85% of them seen once. On this clone itself: Antigen: not known.

There are 18 residues in the CDR3. The germline CDR1 and CDR2 sequences are SNHLY and FYNNEI. V lost 5 bases, J lost 1 base, and 11 bases stayed unmatched. The sequencing here drew on peripheral blood, taken on day 0 of MenACWY control vaccination. The genes are TRBV2 and TRBJ2-6, with 7 bases that match TRBD1. The TCR originated in an adult in good health. The CDR3 loop is CASSRRTGEGSGANVLTF. DNA for the CDR3: TGTGCCAGCAGTCGAAGGACAGGAGAGGGTTCTGGGGCCAACGTCCTGACTTTC.